This T cell receptor beta chain was observed in a study of regulatory T cells in long-lasting Graves disease. Study-wide results and limits: Accuracy might have suffered from few samples.

The TCR beta library used iRepertoire HTBI primers with Arm-PCR amplification of CDR3. As handled by the study authors: From all samples, identification returned 14 TRBJ and around 62 TRBV segments. TCRdb reprocessed the multiplex PCR reads via MiXCR and lists one record per CDR3 protein. The V and J calls come from TCRdb's annotation, not from the publication. This sample yields fewer than 500,000 distinct CDR3 sequences, of which roughly 15% are seen a single time; 9.5% to 15% belongs to the top ten. This clonotype has a count of ten or more. Its antigen is not known. Time point here: newly diagnosed GD, antithyroid drugs for less than 3 months. RNA extracted from PBMCs served as the sequencing template. The ends lost 1 base at V and 6 bases at J; junction bases unmatched: 4. In germline, CDR1 is DFQATT, CDR2 SNEGSKA (reference sequence). CDR3 length: 14 residues. The same specimen was also included in a second study, on T cells in Graves' hyperthyroidism and ophthalmopathy. Turning to that study: TCR CDR3 underwent first-round RT-PCR with the HTBI primer set.

This clonotype originated in a man in his forties with Graves disease. Sequenced here: peripheral blood mononuclear cells (PBMCs), sampled at new diagnosis, from a patient treated with antithyroid drugs. The chain joins TRBV20-1 to TRBJ2-7, with TRBD2 matching over 12 bases. DNA of the CDR3: TGCAGTGCTAGAGGACTAGCGGGAGTACGCGAGCAGTACTTC. This translates into CSARGLAGVREQYF.